The 19 T cell receptor beta chains presented below share a single source sample, sequenced in a study of spatial heterogeneity in lung cancer. Time point here: sample taken at primary tumor resection. TCRdb independently ran MiXCR on the 5' RACE reads; one entry per CDR3 protein. In the table there are under 7,500 distinct CDR3 sequences, 11% to 15% of which are singletons. Findings of the study overall: Mutation counts in tumors were tracked by counts of expanded intratumoral alpha and beta TCRs.

Their recognized antigens are unknown. This material consisted of lung tumor tissue, taken at surgery. The receptors here all came from a female donor with early-stage non-small cell lung cancer.

Within the sample, this clonotype is medium-sized. This beta chain slipped into a library made for alpha chains as a stray read, so its size is not meaningful. The chain carries TRBV18 and TRBJ2-3; no firm D call. Trimming took off 2 bases at V and 1 base at J, with 13 bases between the two ends. The CDR3 runs 16 residues. Per germline, CDR1 KGHSH and CDR2 LQKENI. The CDR3, as DNA: TGTGCCAGCTCACCAGCGTGGGTTGGTCGCACAGATACGCAGTATTTT. Encoded protein: CASSPAWVGRTDTQYF. Based on the CDR3 plus reference TRBV18 and TRBJ2-3, the full variable domain is NAGVMQNPRHLVRRRGQEARLRCSPMKGHSHVYWYRQLPEEGLKFMVYLQKENIIDESGMPKERFSAEFPKEGPSILRIQQVVRGDSAAYFCASSPAWVGRTDTQYFGPGTRLTVL.

This clonotype is categorized as medium-sized. This beta chain represents an off-target read in a library built for alpha chains; its size is of limited meaning. The chain combines TRBV24-1 with TRBJ2-1, with D possibly being TRBD1 (5 bases). V was shortened by 4 bases and J by 16 bases, with 16 bases between the two germline ends. Germline assignment: CDR1 KGHDR and CDR2 SFDVKD. This CDR3 is built from 12 residues. The CDR3 DNA follows: TGTGCCACCAGTGACACCTCCAGGGCCTTTTTCTTC. This codes for CATSDTSRAFFF.

This clonotype was seen at least ten times. This beta chain is off target for a library built for alpha chains, so its abundance means little. The CDR3 sequence: CASSLVGNPYEQYF. The CDR3, as DNA: TGTGCCAGCAGCTTAGTAGGGAACCCCTACGAGCAGTACTTC. This chain connects TRBV7-9 to TRBJ2-7; D is unresolved. CDR1 and CDR2 from the germline V gene are SEHNR and FQNEAQ (reference sequence). The ends were cut back, 1 base at V and 2 bases at J, with 9 bases in the middle. The CDR3 runs 14 residues.

Note on this clonotype: This beta chain turned up in a library designed for alpha chains; as an off-target read, its abundance says little. This sequence joins TRBV12-3 or TRBV12-4 and TRBJ2-1, with a tentative D call TRBD1 (5 bases). V lost 2 bases and J lost 6, with 5 bases in between. The CDR3 is 12 residues long. This chain's CDR3 is CASSLQGNEQFF. DNA for the CDR3: TGTGCCAGCAGTTTACAGGGCAATGAGCAGTTCTTC.

This clonotype was seen ten or more times. Found in a library prepared for alpha chains, this beta chain is an off-target read, and its abundance has little meaning. J is TRBJ2-5 and V is TRBV5-4; D is uncertain. This CDR3 spans 13 amino acids. Germline V gives CDR1 SGHNT, CDR2 YYREEE (reference sequence). Trimming shortened V by 2 bases and J by 4 bases, and 9 bases separated the two germline ends. Here the CDR3 reads CASSFVGLETQYF. CDR3 bases: TGTGCCAGCAGCTTTGTAGGGTTAGAGACCCAGTACTTC.

This clonotype rates as medium-sized. This beta chain is an off-target read within a library intended for alpha chains, so its frequency means little. This chain links TRBV12-3 or TRBV12-4 with TRBJ1-2; D gene ambiguous. V was clipped by 6 bases and J by 6 bases, with 11 bases between them. The CDR3 contains 12 residues. The chain's CDR3 is CASSQSKDGYTF. Written as DNA, the CDR3 is TGTGCCAGCAGCCAATCCAAGGATGGCTACACCTTC.

By sample fraction, this clonotype is medium-sized. For a library built for alpha chains, this beta chain is a stray read; little rests on its size. V usage is TRBV15 and J usage is TRBJ2-4; D uncertain. The V end was cut by 1 base, the J end by 3 bases, with 7 bases between. CDR3 length: 14 amino acids. Germline V CDR1 and CDR2: LNHNV, YYDKDF (reference sequence). CDR3 loop: CATSRGDSKNIQYF. CDR3 sequence (DNA): TGTGCCACCAGCAGAGGGGATAGCAAAAACATTCAGTACTTC.

This clonotype was seen many times. Since it is a stray read in a library aimed at alpha chains, this beta chain has a size that is not meaningful. CDR3 residues: CASRPGTAGANVLTF. For the CDR3, the DNA is TGTGCCAGCAGACCCGGGACGGCTGGGGCCAACGTCCTGACTTTC. This chain links TRBV2 with TRBJ2-6; D might be TRBD1 or TRBD2, each matching 5 bases. V dropped 6 bases and J dropped 2 bases, with 11 bases sitting between them. Germline assignment: CDR1 SNHLY and CDR2 FYNNEI. This CDR3 contains 15 residues. The full variable domain, in which reference TRBV2 and TRBJ2-6 provide the parts outside the CDR3, is EPEVTQTPSHQVTQMGQEVILRCVPISNHLYFYWYRQILGQKVEFLVSFYNNEISEKSEIFDDQFSVERPDGSNFTLKIRSTKLEDSAMYFCASRPGTAGANVLTFGAGSRLTVL.

This clonotype has at least ten counts. This beta chain is off target for a library built for alpha chains, so its abundance means little. The genes are TRBV6-1 and TRBJ2-6; D ambiguous. Germline CDR1 and CDR2: MNHNS and SASEGT. This CDR3 has 15 amino acids. V lost 5 bases and J 4 bases, leaving 12 bases between the germline ends. CDR3 coding DNA: TGTGCCAGCAGTACTGACGGCCGGGGGGCCAACGTCCTGACTTTC. It specifies CASSTDGRGANVLTF.

Remarks on this clonotype: This beta chain slipped into a library made for alpha chains as a stray read, so its size is not meaningful. This sequence joins TRBV14 and TRBJ2-3, with a weak D call TRBD2 (6 bases). CDR1 and CDR2 (germline): SGHDN, FVKESK. The V and J ends lost 4 bases and 2 bases respectively, with 13 bases between them. The CDR3 totals 15 residues. CDR3 sequence: CASSRQLASTDTQYF. For the CDR3, the DNA is TGTGCCAGCAGCCGCCAACTAGCTTCCACAGATACGCAGTATTTT.

By its share, this clonotype is medium-sized. This beta chain slipped into a library made for alpha chains as a stray read, so its size is not meaningful. The chain combines TRBV12-3 or TRBV12-4 with TRBJ2-7; perhaps TRBD2 as D (5 bases). Trimming cost V 8 bases and J 3 bases, with 11 bases left between them. The CDR3 runs to 12 residues. The CDR3 region is CASGGVIYEQYF. CDR3 coding DNA: TGTGCCAGCGGAGGAGTGATCTACGAGCAGTACTTC.

This clonotype was picked up many times. This beta chain is a stray sequence in a library constructed for alpha chains; its clone size is not meaningful. The rearrangement uses TRBV28 and TRBJ1-6; 11 bases line up with TRBD1. The CDR3 spans 16 residues. The germline CDR1 and CDR2 sequences are MDHEN and SYDVKM. The J segment lost 9 bases and the V segment lost 7 bases, leaving 11 bases of the junction unmatched. The CDR3 is CASKARTGGLSSPLHF. The CDR3 DNA reads TGTGCCAGCAAAGCCCGGACAGGGGGCCTATCTTCACCCCTCCACTTT.

This clonotype qualifies as large (0.1 to 1%). This beta chain turned up in a library designed for alpha chains; as an off-target read, its abundance says little. The J gene is TRBJ2-3, the V gene TRBV24-1; 9 nucleotides line up with TRBD2. CDR1 and CDR2 (germline): KGHDR, SFDVKD. V was pared by 6 bases and J by 2 bases, with 8 bases of the junction left unmatched. The CDR3 is 16 amino acids. In DNA form, the CDR3 reads TGTGCCACCAGTTCGGGGCGGGGGGGATTCACAGATACGCAGTATTTT. Its protein is CATSSGRGGFTDTQYF.

This clonotype ranks as medium-sized. Because this beta chain is a stray read in a library intended to capture alpha chains, its abundance should not be given much weight. The J gene is TRBJ1-6, the V gene TRBV12-3 or TRBV12-4; 8 nucleotides match TRBD1. Germline trimming cut 3 bases from V and 0 bases from J; bases unmatched to any gene: 7. The CDR3 is 18 amino acids. The CDR3 sequence: CASSLERTGSSYNSPLHF. CDR3 in DNA: TGTGCCAGCAGTTTGGAAAGGACAGGGAGCTCCTATAATTCACCCCTCCACTTT.

By share, this clonotype counts as large. Because the library targeted alpha chains, this beta chain is an off-target read whose size means little. The chain recombines TRBV2 with TRBJ2-5, with TRBD1 identical over 7 bases. The CDR3 has 14 amino acids. V gave up 7 bases and J gave up 2 bases; unmatched junction bases: 7. From germline, CDR1 is SNHLY and CDR2 FYNNEI. In nucleotides, the CDR3 is TGTGCCAGCACAAAAGCCAGGGGGCAAGAGACCCAGTACTTC. Protein product: CASTKARGQETQYF.

This clonotype is medium-sized (0.01 to 0.1%) by share. With the library built for alpha chains, this beta chain is off target and its frequency is not meaningful. V gene TRBV29-1 combines with J gene TRBJ2-2; D remains ambiguous. This CDR3 contains 13 residues. The ends were cut back, 5 bases at V and 6 bases at J, with 13 bases in the middle. Germline-derived CDR1 and CDR2 are SQVTM and ANQGSEA. The CDR3 here is CSVRGWAAGELFF. Written as DNA, the CDR3 is TGCAGCGTTCGTGGGTGGGCGGCCGGGGAGCTGTTTTTT.

This clonotype was picked up many times. This beta chain is an off-target read within a library intended for alpha chains, so its frequency means little. The V call is TRBV6-2 or TRBV6-3, the J call TRBJ1-1; D may be TRBD1 (5 bases). The CDR3 is 14 amino acids. V lost 5 bases to trimming and J lost 6 bases, with 16 bases between them. Germline CDR1 MNHEY, CDR2 SVGEGT. The CDR3 loop is CASSATGGYAEAFF. In DNA, the CDR3 is TGTGCCAGCAGTGCCACTGGGGGGTACGCTGAAGCTTTCTTT.

With respect to this clonotype: In a library made to pick up alpha chains, this beta chain is a stray read with a size that means little. This chain joins TRBV29-1 and TRBJ2-7; TRBD2 might be the D (6 bases). The CDR3 totals 12 residues. Deletions cut 7 bases from V and 6 bases from J, with 16 bases between. Germline CDR1 reads SQVTM; CDR2 reads ANQGSEA. The CDR3 sequence: CSELTSAGEQYF. CDR3 in DNA: TGCAGCGAATTAACCTCAGCGGGCGAGCAGTACTTC.

By frequency in the sample, this clonotype is medium-sized (0.01 to 0.1%). Within a library made for alpha chains, this beta chain is off target, and its count is uninformative. The J gene is TRBJ2-4, the V gene TRBV7-8; D gene uncertain. Trimming took 5 bases from V and 2 from J, leaving 16 bases between them. The CDR3 sequence is 16 residues long. The germline V gene encodes CDR1 SGHVS and CDR2 FQNEAQ. DNA for the CDR3: TGTGCCAGCAGCCCGCACTTGGCGGTTCCCAAAAACATTCAGTACTTC. Amino acids: CASSPHLAVPKNIQYF.